The 11 T cell receptor beta chains listed next were all sequenced from one sample in a study of low-dose radiotherapy and immunotherapy resistance in tumors. TRAV and TRBV primers primed cDNA for both TCRalpha and TCRbeta. The TCRs were subjected to amplification over approximately 19 PCR cycles employing a constant-region primer in conjunction with a V-primer adapter. TCRdb analysed the reads with MiXCR anew, one entry per CDR3 protein. The data contain about 58,000 distinct CDR3 sequences, about 25% of them singletons. Stated time point: after trial treatment. Indicated treatment: LDRT plus nivolumab, ipilimumab, low-dose cyclophosphamide and aspirin (RACIN trial). Source: PBMCs, taken after low-dose radiotherapy plus immunotherapy. The receptors shown here come from a male donor with prostate cancer.

At least ten counts were recorded for this clonotype. J is TRBJ2-1 and V is TRBV11-1; no definite D call. CDR1 and CDR2 (germline): SGHAT, FQDESV (reference sequence). The CDR3 has 15 amino acids. V shed 3 bases and J shed 0 bases, with 9 bases lying between them. Here the CDR3 reads CASSFQLGSYNEQFF. The CDR3 bases are TGTGCCAGCAGCTTTCAGTTAGGCTCCTACAATGAGCAGTTCTTC.

V and J are TRBV6-6 and TRBJ1-3; D uncertain. CDR3 size: 16 residues. Germline V gene lookup returns CDR1 MNHNY and CDR2 SVGAGI (reference sequence). V was cut by 0 bases and J by 4 bases, with 13 bases left in between. CDR3 loop: CASSYSNRGSGNTIYF. CDR3 nucleotide sequence: TGTGCCAGCAGTTACTCGAATCGGGGTTCGGGAAACACCATATATTTT.

This clonotype was detected many times. The chain couples TRBV7-4 to TRBJ2-5, with 8 bases matching TRBD2. CDR3 size: 19 residues. Losses at the gene ends were 2 bases for V and 2 bases for J; bases not matched to a gene: 16. Germline V gives CDR1 SGHVT, CDR2 SQSDAQ. The chain's CDR3 is CASSLLRLRLAGQQETQYF. The CDR3 DNA is TGTGCCAGCAGCTTATTACGTTTACGCTTAGCGGGACAACAAGAGACCCAGTACTTC.

This clonotype was seen at least ten times. This chain connects TRBV7-6 to TRBJ2-5, with TRBD2 identical over 7 bases. V gave up 2 bases and J gave up 2 bases; unmatched junction bases: 5. There are 15 residues in the CDR3. Looked up from germline, CDR1 is SGHVS and CDR2 is FNYEAQ. The CDR3 protein is CASSLTRGRQETQYF. CDR3 nucleotide sequence: TGTGCCAGCAGCTTAACGCGGGGGAGACAAGAGACCCAGTACTTC.

Concerning this clonotype: A read error likely explains this, since a far larger clone differs by one base. The V call is TRBV28, the J call TRBJ2-1; 9 bases are shared with TRBD1. Germline V gives CDR1 MDHEN, CDR2 SYDVKM. Losses at the gene ends were 1 base for V and 10 bases for J; bases not matched to a gene: 8. The CDR3 is 15 amino acids. The CDR3 DNA sequence: TGTGCCAGCAGTTTATCGGGACAGGGACCCATCGAGCAGTTCTTC. Translation gives CASSLSGQGPIEQFF.

The table lists this clonotype with a few counts. V is TRBV28 and J is TRBJ1-1; D is ambiguous. There are 11 residues in the CDR3. Germline values: CDR1 MDHEN, CDR2 SYDVKM. V lost 7 bases and J 1 base, leaving 4 bases between the germline ends. The CDR3 loop is CASKGNTEAFF. As DNA, the CDR3 is TGTGCCAGCAAAGGGAACACTGAAGCTTTCTTT.

This clonotype was found many times. At one boundary the junction diverges from the germline segment, which might be a read error. The chain has TRBV4-1 and TRBJ2-3; 10 bases agree with TRBD2. Germline V gene sequence: CDR1 MGHRA, CDR2 YSYEKL. There are 18 residues in the CDR3. CDR3 residues: CASSQDLRTSGFTDTQYF. The CDR3 bases are TGTGCCAGCAGCCAAGATCTTCGGACTAGCGGTTTCACAGATACGCAGTATTTT.

Note on this clonotype: A read error is likely here: a far larger clone is one base away. The chain carries TRBV6-1 and TRBJ1-6, with D perhaps matching TRBD1 (5 bases). Germline CDR1 is MNHNS and CDR2 is SASEGT. V lost 5 bases and J 12 bases, leaving 17 bases between the germline ends. The CDR3 totals 14 residues. CDR3 DNA: TGTGCCAGCAGTTACGAGACAGTCGAGGGACCCCTCCACTTT. It codes for CASSYETVEGPLHF.

At least ten counts were recorded for this clonotype. The chain recombines TRBV9 with TRBJ2-3; a possible D gene is TRBD2 (6 bases). CDR1 and CDR2 (germline): SGDLS, YYNGEE. Trimming stripped 2 bases from V and 5 bases from J, with 15 bases between. The CDR3 contains 15 residues. The CDR3 DNA reads TGTGCCAGCAGCGTGTGGGGGGTAGGGGAAGATACGCAGTATTTT. Protein sequence: CASSVWGVGEDTQYF. The whole variable domain, remainder taken from reference TRBV9 and TRBJ2-3, is DSGVTQTPKHLITATGQRVTLRCSPRSGDLSVYWYQQSLDQGLQFLIQYYNGEERAKGNILERFSAQQFPDLHSELNLSSLELGDSALYFCASSVWGVGEDTQYFGPGTRLTVL.

The gene calls are TRBV2 and TRBJ2-6; no clear D. Germline CDR1 reads SNHLY; CDR2 reads FYNNEI. Trimming left V 10 bases short and J 4 bases short, with 8 bases between. CDR3 length: 12 residues. The CDR3 sequence: CATESGANVLTF. CDR3 DNA: TGTGCCACCGAATCCGGGGCCAACGTCCTGACTTTC.

This clonotype was seen ten or more times. The chain is built from TRBV7-8 and TRBJ2-7; TRBD1 matches 9 bases. The CDR3 consists of 14 residues. Trimming removed 4 bases from V and 2 bases from J; junction bases left unmatched: 3. The germline V gene encodes CDR1 SGHVS and CDR2 FQNEAQ. The CDR3 loop is CASSWGTGTYEQYF. DNA for the CDR3: TGTGCCAGCAGCTGGGGGACAGGGACCTACGAGCAGTACTTC.